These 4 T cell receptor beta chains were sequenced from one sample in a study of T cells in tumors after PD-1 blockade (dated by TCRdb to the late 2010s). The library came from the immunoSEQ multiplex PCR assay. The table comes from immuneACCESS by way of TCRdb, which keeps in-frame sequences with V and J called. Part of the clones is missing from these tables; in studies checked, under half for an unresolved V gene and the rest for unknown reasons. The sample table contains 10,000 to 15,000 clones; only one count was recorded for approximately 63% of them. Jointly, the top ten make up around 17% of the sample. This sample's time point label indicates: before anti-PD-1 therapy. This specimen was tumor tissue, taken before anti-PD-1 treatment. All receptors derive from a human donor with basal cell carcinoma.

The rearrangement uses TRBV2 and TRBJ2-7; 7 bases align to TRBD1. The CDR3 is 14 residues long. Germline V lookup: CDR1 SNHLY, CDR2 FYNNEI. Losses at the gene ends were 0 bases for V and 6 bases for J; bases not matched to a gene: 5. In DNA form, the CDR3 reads TGTGCCAGCAGTGAAGCCAGGGGGATGAGCGAGCAGTACTTC. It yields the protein CASSEARGMSEQYF.

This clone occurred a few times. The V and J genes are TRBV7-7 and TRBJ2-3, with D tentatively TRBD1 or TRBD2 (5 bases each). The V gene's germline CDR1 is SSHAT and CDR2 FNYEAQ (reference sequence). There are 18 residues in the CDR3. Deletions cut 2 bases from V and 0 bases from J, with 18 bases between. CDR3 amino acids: CASSLHPRGSSSTDTQYF. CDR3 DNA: TGTGCCAGCAGCTTACACCCACGGGGCAGTTCTAGCACAGATACGCAGTATTTT. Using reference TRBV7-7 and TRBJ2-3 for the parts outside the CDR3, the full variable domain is GAGVSQSPRYKVTKRGQDVTLRCDPISSHATLYWYQQALGQGPEFLTYFNYEAQPDKSGLPSDRFSAERPEGSISTLTIQRTEQRDSAMYRCASSLHPRGSSSTDTQYFGPGTRLTVL.

The CDR3 DNA sequence: TGTGCCAGCGGCAGTCATGGCTACACCTTC. It translates to CASGSHGYTF. The chain links TRBV7-9 to TRBJ1-2; D is unclear. The CDR3 has 10 residues. CDR1 is SEHNR and CDR2 is FQNEAQ in the germline V gene (reference sequence). The ends were cut back, 8 bases at V and 6 bases at J, with 7 bases in the middle.

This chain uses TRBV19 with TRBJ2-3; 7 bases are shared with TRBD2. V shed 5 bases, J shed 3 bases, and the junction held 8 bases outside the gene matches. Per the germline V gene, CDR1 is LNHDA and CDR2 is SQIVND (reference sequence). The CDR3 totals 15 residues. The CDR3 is CASSHGVGGTDTQYF. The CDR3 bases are TGTGCCAGTAGTCACGGGGTCGGGGGGACAGATACGCAGTATTTT.